These 29 T cell receptor beta chains came from one sample sequenced in a study of OX40 agonist ivuxolimab in advanced cancers. TCRdb's table, derived via immunoSEQ multiplex PCR, lists solely in-frame clones and lacks some. The sample lists about 67,000 clones, around nine tenths occurring once. The specimen comprised CD4+ or CD8+ T cells sorted from blood, sampled in a trial of the OX40 agonist ivuxolimab. The receptors here all came from an adult with an advanced solid tumor such as melanoma, head and neck, liver or kidney cancer.

The chain carries TRBV29-1 and TRBJ1-3, with D uncertain. The CDR3 loop spans 12 amino acids. Germline V CDR1 and CDR2: SQVTM, ANQGSEA. V was pared by 4 bases and J by 2 bases, with 6 bases between. CDR3 loop: CSVAIAGNTIYF. CDR3 in DNA: TGCAGCGTTGCAATTGCTGGAAACACCATATATTTT.

The rearrangement uses TRBV28 and TRBJ1-2, with D possibly being TRBD1 (6 bases). The V gene's germline CDR1 is MDHEN and CDR2 SYDVKM. Trimming removed 6 bases at V and 8 bases at J, with 13 bases between. The CDR3 runs 12 residues. CDR3 region: CASSNQGKGYTF. The CDR3 DNA reads TGTGCCAGCAGCAACCAGGGGAAAGGCTACACCTTC.

The chain links TRBV6-5 to TRBJ2-6; unclear D gene. This CDR3 spans 13 amino acids. The V gene lost 0 bases and the J gene lost 3 bases, with 0 bases spanning the gap. CDR1 and CDR2 from the germline V gene are MNHEY and SVGAGI. CDR3 coding DNA: TGTGCCAGCAGTTACTCTGGGGCCAACGTCCTGACTTTC. Translating gives CASSYSGANVLTF.

The chain couples TRBV4-3 to TRBJ2-1; 7 nucleotides match TRBD2. Germline lookup yields CDR1 LGHNA and CDR2 YSLEER. Trimming cost V 3 bases and J 8 bases; bases outside gene matches: 4. The CDR3 runs 13 residues. CDR3 nucleotides: TGCGCCAGCAGCCACCGGACTAGTGATGAGCAGTTCTTC. As protein: CASSHRTSDEQFF.

Only one count was recorded for this clone. The chain employs TRBV4-3 and TRBJ2-2, with D uncertain. The CDR3 totals 14 residues. The V end lost 0 bases, the J end lost 4 bases, and 6 bases lay between the germline ends. Germline V CDR1 and CDR2: LGHNA, YSLEER. The CDR3 DNA reads as TGCGCCAGCAGCCAAGACCCACTCACCGGGGAGCTGTTTTTT. Its translation is CASSQDPLTGELFF.

The J gene is TRBJ2-1, the V gene TRBV11-2; 7 bases match TRBD1. This CDR3 contains 14 residues. Trimming took 5 bases from V and 5 from J; bases not matched to a gene: 6. Germline V gives CDR1 SGHAT, CDR2 FQNNGV. CDR3: CASSPWGTDNEQFF. Written as DNA, the CDR3 is TGTGCCAGCAGCCCCTGGGGGACAGACAATGAGCAGTTCTTC.

The rearrangement links TRBV23-1 to TRBJ2-1; 16 bases line up with TRBD2. TRBV23-1 is reported as an ORF; its role is uncertain. CDR3 length: 21 amino acids. J was trimmed by 6 bases and V by 4 bases; bases with no gene match: 18. The CDR3 DNA is TGCGCCAGCAGTCTTCAGGGCCCGGGACTAGCGGGAGGGCCTAATGTCAATGAGCAGTTCTTC. It translates to CASSLQGPGLAGGPNVNEQFF.

This chain uses TRBV4-1 with TRBJ2-5, with D maybe TRBD1 (5 bases). The CDR3 length is 17 residues. V was cut by 1 base and J by 2 bases, with 17 bases left in between. Germline CDR1 is MGHRA and CDR2 is YSYEKL. In DNA form, the CDR3 reads TGCGCCAGCAGCCAAGTGATCTCCTCGCAGGGACAAGAGACCCAGTACTTC. Protein product: CASSQVISSQGQETQYF.

The chain has TRBV7-2 and TRBJ1-5, with TRBD1 as a possible D gene (6 bases). Germline V gene sequence: CDR1 SGHTA, CDR2 FQGNSA. The CDR3 spans 13 residues. V was clipped by 6 bases and J by 7 bases, with 13 bases between them. This CDR3 is CASSPGQYQPQHF. In DNA, the CDR3 is TGTGCCAGCAGTCCAGGACAGTACCAGCCCCAGCATTTT.

This chain connects TRBV19 to TRBJ2-5; D tentatively reads TRBD1 or TRBD2 (5 bases each). V dropped 4 bases and J dropped 5 bases, with 5 bases sitting between them. CDR1 and CDR2 from the germline V gene are LNHDA and SQIVND (reference sequence). The CDR3 extends over 11 amino acids. The CDR3 nucleotides read TGTGCCAGTAGTAGGGGGGAGACCCAGTACTTC. Its translation is CASSRGETQYF. The whole variable domain, remainder taken from reference TRBV19 and TRBJ2-5, is DGGITQSPKYLFRKEGQNVTLSCEQNLNHDAMYWYRQDPGQGLRLIYYSQIVNDFQKGDIAEGYSVSREKKESFPLTVTSAQKNPTAFYLCASSRGETQYFGPGTRLLVL.

The chain recombines TRBV6-1 with TRBJ1-4; D gene ambiguous. Looked up from germline, CDR1 is MNHNS and CDR2 is SASEGT. V was cut by 2 bases and J by 3 bases, with 7 bases left in between. There are 14 residues in the CDR3. The CDR3: CASSELWANEKLFF. The CDR3 coding sequence is TGTGCCAGCAGTGAACTCTGGGCTAATGAAAAACTGTTTTTT.

The V and J genes are TRBV14 and TRBJ1-2; 7 bases are a match to TRBD1. The CDR3 is 16 residues long. Trimming at V came to 4 bases and at J to 0 bases, leaving 8 bases not matched to a gene. Germline values: CDR1 SGHDN, CDR2 FVKESK. The CDR3 DNA reads as TGTGCCAGCAGCCTATCGGGACAGTTAGCTAACTATGGCTACACCTTC. It is translated as CASSLSGQLANYGYTF. The full variable domain, in which reference TRBV14 and TRBJ1-2 provide the parts outside the CDR3, is EAGVTQFPSHSVIEKGQTVTLRCDPISGHDNLYWYRRVMGKEIKFLLHFVKESKQDESGMPNNRFLAERTGGTYSTLKVQPAELEDSGVYFCASSLSGQLANYGYTFGSGTRLTVV.

This rearrangement joins TRBV5-1 to TRBJ1-6, with TRBD1 matching over 9 bases. Germline-derived CDR1 and CDR2 are SGHRS and YFSETQ. After removal of 4 bases from V and 4 bases from J, the junction contained 3 bases not matched to a gene. There are 15 residues in the CDR3. CDR3 coding DNA: TGCGCCAGCAGCGGAGGACAGGGGTATAATTCACCCCTCCACTTT. This codes for CASSGGQGYNSPLHF.

This chain uses TRBV19 with TRBJ1-3; TRBD1 aligns across 7 bases. The trim removed 4 bases at V and 0 bases at J, leaving 6 bases unmatched. CDR1 and CDR2 (germline): LNHDA, SQIVND (reference sequence). The CDR3 is 16 amino acids. CDR3 region: CASSKTGISSGNTIYF. CDR3 nucleotide sequence: TGTGCCAGTAGTAAGACAGGGATTTCCTCTGGAAACACCATATATTTT.

CDR3: CASSIVGLARNEQFF. The CDR3 DNA follows: TGTGCCAGTAGTATAGTCGGACTAGCTCGGAATGAGCAGTTCTTC. The chain carries TRBV19 and TRBJ2-1, with 8 nucleotides matching TRBD2. The CDR3 runs to 15 residues. Germline CDR1 LNHDA, CDR2 SQIVND (reference sequence). Germline trimming cut 1 base from V and 7 bases from J; bases unmatched to any gene: 6. Supplemented by reference TRBV19 and TRBJ2-1, the full variable domain reads DGGITQSPKYLFRKEGQNVTLSCEQNLNHDAMYWYRQDPGQGLRLIYYSQIVNDFQKGDIAEGYSVSREKKESFPLTVTSAQKNPTAFYLCASSIVGLARNEQFFGPGTRLTVL.

This sequence joins TRBV4-1 and TRBJ2-2, with TRBD2 matching over 14 bases. Trimming cost V 0 bases and J 5 bases; bases outside gene matches: 5. The CDR3 has 18 residues. From germline, CDR1 is MGHRA and CDR2 YSYEKL. CDR3 sequence reads: CASSQDLRTSGRTGELFF. CDR3 DNA sequence: TGCGCCAGCAGCCAAGATTTGCGGACTAGCGGGAGGACCGGGGAGCTGTTTTTT.

The chain is built from TRBV7-9 and TRBJ2-7, with unresolved D. Trimming took 1 base from V and 2 from J, leaving 12 bases between them. From germline, CDR1 is SEHNR and CDR2 FQNEAQ (reference sequence). This CDR3 has 15 residues. The CDR3 here is CASSLGPFPPYEQYF. The CDR3 nucleotides are TGTGCCAGCAGCTTAGGTCCGTTCCCACCCTACGAGCAGTACTTC.

The CDR3 DNA follows: TGTGCCAGCTCCCAGGGAGCAGGGTGGGAGACCCAGTACTTC. Protein: CASSQGAGWETQYF. The chain is built from TRBV6-5 and TRBJ2-5; D may match TRBD1 or TRBD2 (5 bases each). Looked up from germline, CDR1 is MNHEY and CDR2 is SVGAGI. The V end lost 8 bases, the J end lost 5 bases, and 18 bases lay between the germline ends. CDR3 length equals 14 residues.

V and J are TRBV10-3 and TRBJ1-2; TRBD1 matches 7 bases. The CDR3 covers 14 residues. CDR1 is ENHRY and CDR2 is SYGVKD in the germline V gene. Trimming took 2 bases from V and 7 from J; bases not matched to a gene: 7. The CDR3 region has the DNA TGTGCCATCAGTGAGCCGAACAGGGGTACTGGCTACACCTTC. It encodes CAISEPNRGTGYTF.

Regarding this clone: At one boundary the junction diverges from the germline segment, which might be a read error. The chain recombines TRBV7-8 with TRBJ2-1; 8 bases match TRBD1. This CDR3 is 13 amino acids long. Germline V CDR1 and CDR2: SGHVS, FQNEAQ. The CDR3 DNA reads TGTGCCAGCAGCCAGCAAGACAGGGGTGAGCAGCTCTTC. Translating gives CASSQQDRGEQLF.

CDR3 region: CASSTRDGGDYEQYF. The CDR3 DNA is TGTGCCAGCAGCACCCGGGACGGAGGGGACTACGAGCAGTACTTC. The genes are TRBV21-1 and TRBJ2-7; the table gives TRBD2 as D, unverified against the DNA. TRBV21-1 is a documented pseudogene. The CDR3 has 15 residues.

The chain carries TRBV27 and TRBJ1-4, with TRBD1 as a possible D gene (5 bases). Germline V gene sequence: CDR1 MNHEY, CDR2 SMNVEV (reference sequence). Between the trimmed V and J ends, which lost 0 bases and 8 bases, there was a span of 13 bases. The CDR3 spans 15 residues. CDR3 amino acids: CASSLSSGAVEKLFF. In DNA form, the CDR3 reads TGTGCCAGCAGTTTATCGTCTGGGGCTGTAGAAAAACTGTTTTTT.

This clone appeared a few times. This chain connects TRBV6-1 to TRBJ1-2; D remains unclear. The germline gives CDR1 MNHNS, CDR2 SASEGT. This CDR3 is 15 amino acids long. Trimming pared 6 bases from V and 5 bases from J, leaving 19 bases between. DNA of the CDR3: TGTGCCAGCAGCCCCGGGAGGGTCACCGGTTATGGCTACACCTTC. It translates to CASSPGRVTGYGYTF.

This clone showed up just a few times. The genes are TRBV10-3 and TRBJ2-6; 7 bases are a match to TRBD1. With V trimmed by 9 bases and J by 0 bases, 5 bases remained unmatched. CDR1 is ENHRY, CDR2 SYGVKD, per germline. The CDR3 sequence is 15 residues long. CDR3 DNA: TGTGCCATAGGGGGACAGATCTCTGGGGCCAACGTCCTGACTTTC. It yields the protein CAIGGQISGANVLTF.

The gene calls are TRBV28 and TRBJ1-4; TRBD1 aligns across 8 bases. This CDR3 comprises 15 residues. Unmatched junction bases numbered 9, after V lost 5 bases and J lost 7 bases. The germline CDR1 and CDR2 sequences are MDHEN and SYDVKM. DNA for the CDR3: TGTGCCAGCAGTCCGATCGGACAGGGTGGTGAAAAACTGTTTTTT. This gives the protein CASSPIGQGGEKLFF.

This clone was seen more than once but under ten times. The chain couples TRBV7-2 to TRBJ2-3; D call uncertain. V was cut by 4 bases and J by 8 bases, with 10 bases left in between. Germline CDR1 reads SGHTA; CDR2 reads FQGNSA. The CDR3 spans 12 residues. CDR3 nucleotides: TGTGCCAGCAGCTCCCCCAGAGGTACGCAGTATTTT. Translating gives CASSSPRGTQYF.

In regard to this clone: Other DNA sequences in the sample encode the same CDR3. The chain recombines TRBV7-2 with TRBJ2-7; unclear D gene. The CDR3 sequence is 11 residues long. V was shortened by 5 bases and J by 2 bases, with 4 bases between the two germline ends. CDR1 and CDR2 from the germline V gene are SGHTA and FQGNSA. The CDR3 here is CASSAAYEQYF. The CDR3 DNA is TGTGCCAGCAGCGCCGCCTACGAGCAGTACTTC.

This chain uses TRBV19 with TRBJ1-1; 8 nucleotides match TRBD1. Germline V gene sequence: CDR1 LNHDA, CDR2 SQIVND (reference sequence). CDR3 length: 14 amino acids. Unmatched junction bases numbered 4, after V lost 4 bases and J lost 3 bases. CDR3 loop: CASSTSGGYTEAFF. The DNA for the CDR3 is TGTGCCAGTAGTACTTCAGGGGGCTACACTGAAGCTTTCTTT.

The chain couples TRBV5-5 to TRBJ2-7; 11 nucleotides agree with TRBD2. This CDR3 contains 16 residues. With V trimmed by 4 bases and J by 6 bases, 12 bases remained unmatched. CDR1 and CDR2 from the germline V gene are SGHKS and YYEKEE (reference sequence). The CDR3 here is CASSPRPVAGGSEQYF. Here the CDR3 DNA reads TGTGCCAGCAGCCCCAGGCCTGTAGCGGGAGGGTCCGAGCAGTACTTC.